This T cell receptor (beta chain) was sequenced during a study of cytomegalovirus exposure and HLA in healthy donors. Study observations and caveats: Sequencing likely produced, as an artifact, a cluster of highly shared sequence variants. Roughly even sequencing depth across donors was the assumption behind the presence/absence analyses.

This clone appeared once. Its matching antigen is unknown. With 60 Vbeta and 13 Jbeta primers, the PCR was carried out. Measured with immunoSEQ multiplex PCR; TCRdb has only the in-frame clones, and not every one. This table holds about 92,000 clones, 81% found once. Germline V gives CDR1 LNHDA, CDR2 SQIVND (reference sequence). CDR3 length: 14 residues. V lost 4 bases to trimming and J lost 9 bases, with 18 bases between them. The chain couples TRBV19 to TRBJ1-2; D is possibly TRBD1 (6 bases). The TCR comes from a girl aged 2-15 years in good health and CMV-seropositive. The source material was PBMCs. Here the CDR3 DNA reads TGTGCCAGTAGTACCGTACAGGGACGGAATCGCTACACCTTC. Its translation is CASSTVQGRNRYTF.